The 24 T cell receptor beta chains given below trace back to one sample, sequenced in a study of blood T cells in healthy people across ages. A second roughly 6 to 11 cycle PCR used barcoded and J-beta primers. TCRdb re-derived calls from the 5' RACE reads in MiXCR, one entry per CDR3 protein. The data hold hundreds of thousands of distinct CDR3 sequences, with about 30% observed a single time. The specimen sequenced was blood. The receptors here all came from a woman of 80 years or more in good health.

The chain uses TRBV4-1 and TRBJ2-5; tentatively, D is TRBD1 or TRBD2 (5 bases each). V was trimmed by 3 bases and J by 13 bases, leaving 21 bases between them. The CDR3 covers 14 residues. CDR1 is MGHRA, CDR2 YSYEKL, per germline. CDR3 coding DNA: TGCGCCAGCAGCCATCAGGCCAGGGCCGAGGGCCCGTACTTC. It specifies CASSHQARAEGPYF.

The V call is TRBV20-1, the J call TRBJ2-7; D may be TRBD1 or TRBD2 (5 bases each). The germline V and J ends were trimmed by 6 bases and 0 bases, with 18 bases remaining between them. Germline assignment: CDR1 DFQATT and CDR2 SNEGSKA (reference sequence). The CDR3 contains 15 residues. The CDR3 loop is CSAQPTGTNSYEQYF. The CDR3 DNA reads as TGCAGTGCCCAACCCACCGGGACCAACTCCTACGAGCAGTACTTC.

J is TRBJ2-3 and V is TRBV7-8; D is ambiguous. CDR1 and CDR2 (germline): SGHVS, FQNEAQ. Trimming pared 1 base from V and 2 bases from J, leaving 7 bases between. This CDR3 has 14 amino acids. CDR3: CASSLDTLTDTQYF. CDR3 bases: TGTGCCAGCAGCTTAGATACCCTCACAGATACGCAGTATTTT. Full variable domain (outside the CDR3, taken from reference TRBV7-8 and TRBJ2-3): GAGVSQSPRYKVAKRGQDVALRCDPISGHVSLFWYQQALGQGPEFLTYFQNEAQLDKSGLPSDRFFAERPEGSVSTLKIQRTQQEDSAVYLCASSLDTLTDTQYFGPGTRLTVL.

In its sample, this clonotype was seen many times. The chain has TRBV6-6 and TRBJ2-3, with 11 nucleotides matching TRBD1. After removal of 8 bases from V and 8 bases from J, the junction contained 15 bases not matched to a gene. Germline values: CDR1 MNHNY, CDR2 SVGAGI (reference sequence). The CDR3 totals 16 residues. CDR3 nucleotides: TGTGCCAGCGGGTCTCAAGGGACAGGGGGTTCAAGTACGCAGTATTTT. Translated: CASGSQGTGGSSTQYF.

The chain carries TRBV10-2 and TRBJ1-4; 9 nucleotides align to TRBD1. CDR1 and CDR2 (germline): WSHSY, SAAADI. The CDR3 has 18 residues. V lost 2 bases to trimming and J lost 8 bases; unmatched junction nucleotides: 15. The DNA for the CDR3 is TGCGCCAGCAGTGAGCTGGGGGCAAACAGGGGGCAAGTGGAAAAACTGTTTTTT. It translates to CASSELGANRGQVEKLFF.

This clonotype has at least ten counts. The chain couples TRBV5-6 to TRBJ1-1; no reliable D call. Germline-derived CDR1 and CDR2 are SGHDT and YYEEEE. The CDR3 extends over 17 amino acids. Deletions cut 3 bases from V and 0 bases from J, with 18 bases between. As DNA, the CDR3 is TGTGCCAGCAGCTCCAGTTTGAGGATCGGGATGAACACTGAAGCTTTCTTT. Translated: CASSSSLRIGMNTEAFF.

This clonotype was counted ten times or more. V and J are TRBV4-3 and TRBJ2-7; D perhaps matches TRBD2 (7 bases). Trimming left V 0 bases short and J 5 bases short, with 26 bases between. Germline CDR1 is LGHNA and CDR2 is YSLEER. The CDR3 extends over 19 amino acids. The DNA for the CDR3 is TGCGCCAGCAGCCAAGATTGGATCCGGGGGGCCGCCGACTGGGACGAGCAGTACTTC. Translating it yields CASSQDWIRGAADWDEQYF.

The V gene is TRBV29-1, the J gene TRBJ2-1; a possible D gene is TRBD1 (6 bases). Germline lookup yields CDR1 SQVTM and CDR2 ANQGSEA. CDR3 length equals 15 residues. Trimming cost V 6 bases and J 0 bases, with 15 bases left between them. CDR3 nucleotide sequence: TGCAGCGTCACGCCAGGGGTGAGCTCCTACAATGAGCAGTTCTTC. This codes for CSVTPGVSSYNEQFF.

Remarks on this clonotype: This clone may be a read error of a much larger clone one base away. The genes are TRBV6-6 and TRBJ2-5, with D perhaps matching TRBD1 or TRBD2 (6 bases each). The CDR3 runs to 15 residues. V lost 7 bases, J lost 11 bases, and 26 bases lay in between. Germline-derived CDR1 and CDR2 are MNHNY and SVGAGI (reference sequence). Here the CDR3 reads CASIPGATRTDEQYF. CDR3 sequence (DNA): TGTGCCAGCATCCCGGGGGCGACCAGGACAGATGAGCAGTACTTC.

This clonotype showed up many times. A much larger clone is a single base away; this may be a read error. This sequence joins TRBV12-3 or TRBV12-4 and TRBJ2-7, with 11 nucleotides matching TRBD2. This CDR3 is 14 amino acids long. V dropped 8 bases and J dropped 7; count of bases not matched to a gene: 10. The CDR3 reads CASERTSGLNEQYF. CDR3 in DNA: TGTGCCAGCGAGAGGACTAGCGGGTTGAATGAGCAGTACTTC.

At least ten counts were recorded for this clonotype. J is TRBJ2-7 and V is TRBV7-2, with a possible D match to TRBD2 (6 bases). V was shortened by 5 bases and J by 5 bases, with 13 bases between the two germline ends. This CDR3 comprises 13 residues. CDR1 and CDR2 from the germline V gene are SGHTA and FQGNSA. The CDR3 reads CASSRLGRDEQYF. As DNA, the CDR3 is TGTGCCAGCAGCCGACTAGGGCGGGACGAGCAGTACTTC.

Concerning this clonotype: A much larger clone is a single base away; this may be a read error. In DNA form, the CDR3 reads TGTGCCAGCACCCAAGGACGCACTTATGGCTACACCTTC. It is translated as CASTQGRTYGYTF. This chain uses TRBV5-5 with TRBJ1-2; D is unclear. The CDR3 sequence is 13 residues long. Germline V gene sequence: CDR1 SGHKS, CDR2 YYEKEE (reference sequence). The germline V and J ends were trimmed by 6 bases and 5 bases, with 14 bases remaining between them.

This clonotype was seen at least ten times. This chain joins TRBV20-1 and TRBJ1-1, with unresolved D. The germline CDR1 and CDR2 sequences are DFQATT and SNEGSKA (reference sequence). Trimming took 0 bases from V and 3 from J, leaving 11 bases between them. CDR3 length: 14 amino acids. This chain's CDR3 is CSARDRHPDTEAFF. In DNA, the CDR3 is TGCAGTGCTAGAGATCGGCACCCTGACACTGAAGCTTTCTTT.

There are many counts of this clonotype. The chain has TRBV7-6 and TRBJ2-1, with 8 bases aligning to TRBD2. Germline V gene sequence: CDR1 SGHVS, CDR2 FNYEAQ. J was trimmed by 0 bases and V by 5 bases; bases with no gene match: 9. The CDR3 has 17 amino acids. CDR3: CASSRYQRGSSYNEQFF. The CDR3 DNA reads TGTGCCAGCAGCCGATACCAGCGGGGGAGCTCCTACAATGAGCAGTTCTTC.

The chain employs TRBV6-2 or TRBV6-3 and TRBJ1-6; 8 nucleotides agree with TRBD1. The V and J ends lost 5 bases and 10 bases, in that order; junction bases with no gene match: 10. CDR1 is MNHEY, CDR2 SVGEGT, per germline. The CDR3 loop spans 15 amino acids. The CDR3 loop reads CASSPRTGGKSPLHF. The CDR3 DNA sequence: TGTGCCAGCAGTCCACGCACAGGGGGTAAATCACCCCTCCACTTT.

The chain's CDR3 is CASSIGGQAYEQYF. The CDR3 nucleotides read TGTGCCAGTAGTATTGGGGGACAGGCCTACGAGCAGTACTTC. The chain links TRBV19 to TRBJ2-7; 8 bases match TRBD1. Germline V gives CDR1 LNHDA, CDR2 SQIVND (reference sequence). The CDR3 covers 14 residues. The ends lost 3 bases at V and 2 bases at J; junction bases unmatched: 3.

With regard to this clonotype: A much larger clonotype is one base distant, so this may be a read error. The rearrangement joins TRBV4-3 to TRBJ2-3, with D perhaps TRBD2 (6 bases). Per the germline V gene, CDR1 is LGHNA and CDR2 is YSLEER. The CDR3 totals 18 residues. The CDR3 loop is CASSQEPPGDPSTGTQYF. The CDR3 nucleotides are TGCGCCAGCAGCCAAGAACCTCCGGGGGACCCTAGCACAGGTACGCAGTATTTT.

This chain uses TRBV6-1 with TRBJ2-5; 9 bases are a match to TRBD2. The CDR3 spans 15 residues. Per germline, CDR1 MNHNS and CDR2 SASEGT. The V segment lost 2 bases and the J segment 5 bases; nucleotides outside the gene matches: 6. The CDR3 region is CASSEQAGGAETQYF. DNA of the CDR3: TGTGCCAGCAGTGAACAGGCGGGGGGGGCGGAGACCCAGTACTTC.

The CDR3 coding sequence is TGTGCCAGCAGTAAGGGCGGGGGGAAGTCAGATACGCAGTATTTT. It is translated as CASSKGGGKSDTQYF. The chain links TRBV28 to TRBJ2-3; 8 positions match TRBD2. CDR3 length: 15 residues. The ends lost 5 bases at V and 4 bases at J; junction bases unmatched: 8. Germline V lookup: CDR1 MDHEN, CDR2 SYDVKM.

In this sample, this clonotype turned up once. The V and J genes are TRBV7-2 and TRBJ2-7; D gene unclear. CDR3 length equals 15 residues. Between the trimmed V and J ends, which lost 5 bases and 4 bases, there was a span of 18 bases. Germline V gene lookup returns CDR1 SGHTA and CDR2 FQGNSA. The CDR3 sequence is CASSPLALTRYEQYF. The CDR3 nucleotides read TGTGCCAGCAGCCCATTGGCGCTAACTCGTTACGAGCAGTACTTC.

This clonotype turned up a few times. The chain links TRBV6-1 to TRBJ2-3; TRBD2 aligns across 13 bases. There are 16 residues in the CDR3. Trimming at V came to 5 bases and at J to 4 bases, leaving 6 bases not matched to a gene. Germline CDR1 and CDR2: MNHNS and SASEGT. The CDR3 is CASSPGLAGTADTQYF. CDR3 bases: TGTGCCAGCAGTCCGGGACTAGCGGGGACGGCAGATACGCAGTATTTT.

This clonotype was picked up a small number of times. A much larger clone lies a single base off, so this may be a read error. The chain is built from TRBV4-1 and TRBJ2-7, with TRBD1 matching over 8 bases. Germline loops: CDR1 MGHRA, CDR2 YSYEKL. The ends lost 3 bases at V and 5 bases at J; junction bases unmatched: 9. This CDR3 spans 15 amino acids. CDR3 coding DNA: TGCGCCAGCAGCCAGGGGGCTGACAGGGGCCACGAGCAGTACTTC. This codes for CASSQGADRGHEQYF.

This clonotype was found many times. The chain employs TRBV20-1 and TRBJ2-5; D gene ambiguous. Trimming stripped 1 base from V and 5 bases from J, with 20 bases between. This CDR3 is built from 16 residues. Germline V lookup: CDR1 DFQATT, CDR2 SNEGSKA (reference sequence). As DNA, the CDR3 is TGCAGTGCTAGAGTAATTTGGGGATCCACAATCGAGACCCAGTACTTC. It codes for CSARVIWGSTIETQYF.

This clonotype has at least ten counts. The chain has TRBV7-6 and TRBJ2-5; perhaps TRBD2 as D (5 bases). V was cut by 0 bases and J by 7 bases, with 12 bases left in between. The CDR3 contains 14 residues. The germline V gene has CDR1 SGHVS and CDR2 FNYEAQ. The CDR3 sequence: CASSLAERAGTQYF. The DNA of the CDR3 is TGTGCCAGCAGCTTAGCGGAGAGGGCCGGGACCCAGTACTTC.